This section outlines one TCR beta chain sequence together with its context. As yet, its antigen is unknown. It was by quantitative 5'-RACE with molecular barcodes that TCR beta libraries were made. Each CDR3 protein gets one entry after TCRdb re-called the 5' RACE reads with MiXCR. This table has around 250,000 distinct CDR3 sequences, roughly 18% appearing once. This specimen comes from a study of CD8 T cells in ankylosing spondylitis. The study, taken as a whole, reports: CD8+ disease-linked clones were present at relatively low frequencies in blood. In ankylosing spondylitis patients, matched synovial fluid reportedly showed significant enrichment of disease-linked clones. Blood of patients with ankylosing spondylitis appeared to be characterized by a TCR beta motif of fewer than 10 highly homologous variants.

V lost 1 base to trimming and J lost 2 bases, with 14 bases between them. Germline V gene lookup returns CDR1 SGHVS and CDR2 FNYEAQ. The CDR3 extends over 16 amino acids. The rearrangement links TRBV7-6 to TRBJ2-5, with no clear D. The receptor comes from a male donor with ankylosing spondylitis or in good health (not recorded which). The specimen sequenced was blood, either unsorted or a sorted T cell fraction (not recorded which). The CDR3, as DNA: TGTGCCAGCAGCTTAGGTTTGGCGTATAATCAAGAGACCCAGTACTTC. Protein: CASSLGLAYNQETQYF.